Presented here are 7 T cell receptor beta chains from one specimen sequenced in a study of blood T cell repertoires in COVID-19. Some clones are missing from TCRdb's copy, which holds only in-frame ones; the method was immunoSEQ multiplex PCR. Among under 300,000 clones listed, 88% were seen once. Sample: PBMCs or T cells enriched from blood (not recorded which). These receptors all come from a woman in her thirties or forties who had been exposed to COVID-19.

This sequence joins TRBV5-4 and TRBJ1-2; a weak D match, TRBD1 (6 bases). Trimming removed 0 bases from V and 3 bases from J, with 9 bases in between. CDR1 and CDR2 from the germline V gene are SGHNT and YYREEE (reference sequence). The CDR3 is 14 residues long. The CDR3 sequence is CASSLGGGHYGYTF. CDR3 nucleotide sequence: TGTGCCAGCAGCTTGGGTGGGGGCCACTATGGCTACACCTTC.

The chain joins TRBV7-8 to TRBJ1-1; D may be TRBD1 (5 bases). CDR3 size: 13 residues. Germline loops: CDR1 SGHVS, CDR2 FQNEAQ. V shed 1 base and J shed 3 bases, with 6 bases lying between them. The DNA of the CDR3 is TGTGCCAGCAGCTTAGGACAGTACACTGAAGCTTTCTTT. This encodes CASSLGQYTEAFF.

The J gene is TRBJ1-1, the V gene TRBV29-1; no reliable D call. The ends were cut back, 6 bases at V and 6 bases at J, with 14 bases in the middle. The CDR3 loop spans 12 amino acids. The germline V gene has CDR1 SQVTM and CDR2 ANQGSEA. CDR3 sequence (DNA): TGCAGCGTGGCGCGGGGAATGTCTGAAGCTTTCTTT. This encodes CSVARGMSEAFF.

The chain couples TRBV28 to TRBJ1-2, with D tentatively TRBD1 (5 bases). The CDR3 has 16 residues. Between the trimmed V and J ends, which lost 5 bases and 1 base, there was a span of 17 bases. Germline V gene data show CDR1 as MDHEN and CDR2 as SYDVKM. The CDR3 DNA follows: TGTGCCAGCAGTGGGGTTATTTCAGGGATTAACTATGGCTACACCTTC. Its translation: CASSGVISGINYGYTF.

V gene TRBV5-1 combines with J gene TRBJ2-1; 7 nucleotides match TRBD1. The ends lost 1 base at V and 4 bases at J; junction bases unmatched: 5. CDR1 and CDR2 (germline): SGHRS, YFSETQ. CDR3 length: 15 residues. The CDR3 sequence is CASSLSGTDYNEQFF. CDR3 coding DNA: TGCGCCAGCAGCTTGTCTGGGACAGATTACAATGAGCAGTTCTTC.

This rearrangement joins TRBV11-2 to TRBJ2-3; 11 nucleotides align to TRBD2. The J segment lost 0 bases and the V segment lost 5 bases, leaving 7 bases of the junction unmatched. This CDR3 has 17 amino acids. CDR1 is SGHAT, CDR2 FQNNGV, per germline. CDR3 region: CASSGASGGTSTDTQYF. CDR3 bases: TGTGCCAGCAGCGGGGCTAGCGGGGGGACTAGCACAGATACGCAGTATTTT.

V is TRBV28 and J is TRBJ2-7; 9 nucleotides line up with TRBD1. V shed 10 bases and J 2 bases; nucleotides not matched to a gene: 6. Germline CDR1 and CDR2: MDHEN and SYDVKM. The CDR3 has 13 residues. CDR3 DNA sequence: TGTGCCACACGGACAGGGGCCCCCTACGAGCAGTACTTC. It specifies CATRTGAPYEQYF.